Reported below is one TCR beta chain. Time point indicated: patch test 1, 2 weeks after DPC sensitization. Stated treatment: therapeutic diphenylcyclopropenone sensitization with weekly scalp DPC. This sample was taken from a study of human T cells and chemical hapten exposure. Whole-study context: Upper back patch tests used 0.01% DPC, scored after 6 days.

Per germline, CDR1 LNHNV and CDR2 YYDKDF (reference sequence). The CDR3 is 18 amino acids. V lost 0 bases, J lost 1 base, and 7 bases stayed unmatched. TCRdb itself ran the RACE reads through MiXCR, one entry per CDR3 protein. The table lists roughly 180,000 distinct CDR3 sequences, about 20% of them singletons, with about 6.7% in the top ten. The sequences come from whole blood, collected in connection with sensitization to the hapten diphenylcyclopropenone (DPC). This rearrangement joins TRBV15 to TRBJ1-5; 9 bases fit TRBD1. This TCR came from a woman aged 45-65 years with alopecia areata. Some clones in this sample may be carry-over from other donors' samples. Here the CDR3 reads CATSRDSWDRESNQPQHF. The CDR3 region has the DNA TGTGCCACCAGCAGAGATTCGTGGGACAGGGAAAGCAATCAGCCCCAGCATTTT.